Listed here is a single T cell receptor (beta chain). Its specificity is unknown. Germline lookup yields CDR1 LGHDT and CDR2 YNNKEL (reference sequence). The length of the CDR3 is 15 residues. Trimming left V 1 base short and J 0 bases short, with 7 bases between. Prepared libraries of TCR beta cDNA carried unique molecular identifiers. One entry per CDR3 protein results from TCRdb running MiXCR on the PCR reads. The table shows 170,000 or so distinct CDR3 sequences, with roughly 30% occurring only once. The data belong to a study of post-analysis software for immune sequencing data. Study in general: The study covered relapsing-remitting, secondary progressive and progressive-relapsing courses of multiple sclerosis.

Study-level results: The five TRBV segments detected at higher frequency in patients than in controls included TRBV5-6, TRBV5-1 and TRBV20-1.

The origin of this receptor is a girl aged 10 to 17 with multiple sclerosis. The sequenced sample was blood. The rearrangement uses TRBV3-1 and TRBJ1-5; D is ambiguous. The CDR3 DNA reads TGTGCCAGCAGCCAAGGTGAATATAGCAATCAGCCCCAGCATTTT. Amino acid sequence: CASSQGEYSNQPQHF.